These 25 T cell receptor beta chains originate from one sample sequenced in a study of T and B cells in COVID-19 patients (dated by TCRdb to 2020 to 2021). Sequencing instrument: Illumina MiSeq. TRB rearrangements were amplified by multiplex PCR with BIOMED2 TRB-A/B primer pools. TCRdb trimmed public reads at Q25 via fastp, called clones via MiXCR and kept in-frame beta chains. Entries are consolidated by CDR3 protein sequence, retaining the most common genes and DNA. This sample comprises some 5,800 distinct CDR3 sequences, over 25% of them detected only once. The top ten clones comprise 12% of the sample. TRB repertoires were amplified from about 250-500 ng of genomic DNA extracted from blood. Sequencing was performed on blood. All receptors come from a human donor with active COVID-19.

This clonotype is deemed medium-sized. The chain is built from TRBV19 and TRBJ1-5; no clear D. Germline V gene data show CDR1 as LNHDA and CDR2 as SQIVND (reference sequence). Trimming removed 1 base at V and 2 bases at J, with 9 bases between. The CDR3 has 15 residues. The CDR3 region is CASSIGGWRNQPQHF. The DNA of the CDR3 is TGTGCCAGTAGTATAGGCGGATGGCGCAATCAGCCCCAGCATTTT.

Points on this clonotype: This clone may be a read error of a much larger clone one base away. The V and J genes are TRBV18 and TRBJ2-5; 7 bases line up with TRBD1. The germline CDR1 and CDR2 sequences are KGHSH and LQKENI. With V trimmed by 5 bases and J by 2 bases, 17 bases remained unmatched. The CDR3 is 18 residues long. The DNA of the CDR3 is TGTGCCAGCTCATTCTGCCAAATCCTAGGACAGGCACAAGAGACCCAGTACTTC. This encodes CASSFCQILGQAQETQYF.

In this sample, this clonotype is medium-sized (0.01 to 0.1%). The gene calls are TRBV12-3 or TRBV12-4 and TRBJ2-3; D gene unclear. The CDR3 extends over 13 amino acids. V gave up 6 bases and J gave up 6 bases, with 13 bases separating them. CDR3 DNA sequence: TGTGCCAGCAGATCTCCTACACGGGATACGCAGTATTTT. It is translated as CASRSPTRDTQYF.

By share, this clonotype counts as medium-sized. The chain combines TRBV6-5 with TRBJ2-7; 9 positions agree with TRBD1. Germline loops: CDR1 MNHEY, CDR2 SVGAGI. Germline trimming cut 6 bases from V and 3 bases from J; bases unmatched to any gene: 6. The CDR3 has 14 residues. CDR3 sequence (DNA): TGTGCCAGCAGCCGTACAGGGGGCAACTACGAGCAGTACTTC. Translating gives CASSRTGGNYEQYF.

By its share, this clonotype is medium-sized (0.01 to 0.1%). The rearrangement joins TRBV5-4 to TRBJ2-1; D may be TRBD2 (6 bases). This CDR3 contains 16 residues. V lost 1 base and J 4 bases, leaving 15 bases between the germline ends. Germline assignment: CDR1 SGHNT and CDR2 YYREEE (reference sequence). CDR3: CASSLWRVGGYNEQFF. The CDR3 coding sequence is TGTGCCAGCAGCTTGTGGCGGGTCGGGGGATACAATGAGCAGTTCTTC.

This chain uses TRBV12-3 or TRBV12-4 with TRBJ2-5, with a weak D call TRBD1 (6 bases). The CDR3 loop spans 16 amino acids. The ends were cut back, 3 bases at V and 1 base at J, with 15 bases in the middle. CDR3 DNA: TGTGCCAGCAGTTTCGTGGGGGCTGTCCTCCAAGAGACCCAGTACTTC. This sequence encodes CASSFVGAVLQETQYF.

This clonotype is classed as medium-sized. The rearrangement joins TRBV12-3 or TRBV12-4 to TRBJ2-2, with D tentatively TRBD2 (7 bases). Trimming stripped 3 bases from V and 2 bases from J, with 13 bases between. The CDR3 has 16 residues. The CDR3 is CASSLRRGPNTGELFF. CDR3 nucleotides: TGTGCCAGCAGTTTGAGGCGGGGGCCAAACACCGGGGAGCTGTTTTTT.

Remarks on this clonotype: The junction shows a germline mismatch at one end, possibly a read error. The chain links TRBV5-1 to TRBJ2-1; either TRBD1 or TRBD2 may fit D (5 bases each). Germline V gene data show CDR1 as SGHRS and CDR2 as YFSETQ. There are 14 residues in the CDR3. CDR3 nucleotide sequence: TGTGCCAGCAGCCAAGCGACAGCGAGGGATGAGCAGTTCTTC. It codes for CASSQATARDEQFF.

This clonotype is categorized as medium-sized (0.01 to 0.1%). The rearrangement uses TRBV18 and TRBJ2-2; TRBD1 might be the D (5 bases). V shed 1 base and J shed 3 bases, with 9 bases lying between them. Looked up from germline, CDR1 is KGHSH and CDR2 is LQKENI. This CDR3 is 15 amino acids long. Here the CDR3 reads CASSPRTGYTGELFF. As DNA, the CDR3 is TGTGCCAGCTCACCACGAACAGGCTACACCGGGGAGCTGTTTTTT.

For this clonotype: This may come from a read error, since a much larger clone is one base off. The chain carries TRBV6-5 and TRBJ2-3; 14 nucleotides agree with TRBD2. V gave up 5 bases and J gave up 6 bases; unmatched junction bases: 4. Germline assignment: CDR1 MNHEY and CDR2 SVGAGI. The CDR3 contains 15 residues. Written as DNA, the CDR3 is TGTGCCAGCAGTCAGACTAGCGGGGGGGCGGATACGCAGTATTTT. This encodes CASSQTSGGADTQYF.

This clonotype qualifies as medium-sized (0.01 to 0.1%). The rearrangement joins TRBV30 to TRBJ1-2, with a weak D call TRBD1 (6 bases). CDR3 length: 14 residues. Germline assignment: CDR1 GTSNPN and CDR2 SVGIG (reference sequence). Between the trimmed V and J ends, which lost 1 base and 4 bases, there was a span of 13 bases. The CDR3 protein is CAWSGAGGPYGYTF. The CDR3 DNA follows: TGTGCCTGGAGTGGGGCCGGGGGGCCCTATGGCTACACCTTC.

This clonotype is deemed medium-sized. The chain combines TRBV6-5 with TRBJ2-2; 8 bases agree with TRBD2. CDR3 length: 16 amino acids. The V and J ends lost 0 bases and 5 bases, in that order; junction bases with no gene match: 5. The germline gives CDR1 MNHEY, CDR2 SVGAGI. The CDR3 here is CASSYSWTSKTGELFF. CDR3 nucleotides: TGTGCCAGCAGTTACTCCTGGACTAGCAAAACCGGGGAGCTGTTTTTT.

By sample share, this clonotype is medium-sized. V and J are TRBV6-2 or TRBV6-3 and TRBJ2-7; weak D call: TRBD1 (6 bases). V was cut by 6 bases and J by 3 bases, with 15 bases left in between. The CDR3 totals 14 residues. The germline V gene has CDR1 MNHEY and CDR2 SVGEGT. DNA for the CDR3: TGTGCCAGCAGCCACAGGACAGCACGCTACGAGCAGTACTTC. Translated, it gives CASSHRTARYEQYF.

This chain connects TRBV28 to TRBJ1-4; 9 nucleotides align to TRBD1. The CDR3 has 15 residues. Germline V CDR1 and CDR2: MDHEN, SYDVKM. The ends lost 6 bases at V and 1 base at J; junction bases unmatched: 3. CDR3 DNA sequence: TGTGCCAGCAGAAGACAGGGGGGAACTAATGAAAAACTGTTTTTT. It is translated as CASRRQGGTNEKLFF.

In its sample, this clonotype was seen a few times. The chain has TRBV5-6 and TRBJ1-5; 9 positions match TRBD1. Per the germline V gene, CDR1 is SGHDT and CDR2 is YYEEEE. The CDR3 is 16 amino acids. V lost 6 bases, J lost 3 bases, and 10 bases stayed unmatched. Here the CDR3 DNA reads TGTGCCAGCATCTCCCCATGGGACAGGGACAATCAGCCCCAGCATTTT. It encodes CASISPWDRDNQPQHF.

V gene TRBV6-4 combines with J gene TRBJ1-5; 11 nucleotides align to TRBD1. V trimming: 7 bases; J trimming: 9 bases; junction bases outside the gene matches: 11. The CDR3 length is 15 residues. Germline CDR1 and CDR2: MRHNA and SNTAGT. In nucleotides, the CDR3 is TGTGCCAGCACGGACGGGACAGGGGGATTGGCGCCCCAGCATTTT. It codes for CASTDGTGGLAPQHF.

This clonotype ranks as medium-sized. The CDR3 sequence: CASSLQYGGGTGELFF. CDR3 coding DNA: TGTGCCAGCAGCTTACAATATGGAGGGGGCACCGGGGAGCTGTTTTTT. This sequence joins TRBV7-6 and TRBJ2-2; D possibly uses TRBD1 or TRBD2 (6 bases each). The CDR3 has 16 residues. CDR1 is SGHVS and CDR2 is FNYEAQ in the germline V gene. The V end lost 2 bases, the J end lost 4 bases, and 14 bases lay between the germline ends.

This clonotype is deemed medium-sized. The CDR3 spells CASRTQGALAGELFF. Here the CDR3 DNA reads TGTGCCAGCAGAACACAGGGGGCTTTGGCCGGGGAGCTGTTTTTT. The chain recombines TRBV27 with TRBJ2-2, with 9 bases aligning to TRBD1. The CDR3 has 15 residues. CDR1 is MNHEY, CDR2 SMNVEV, per germline (reference sequence). The V segment lost 6 bases and the J segment 6 bases; nucleotides outside the gene matches: 8.

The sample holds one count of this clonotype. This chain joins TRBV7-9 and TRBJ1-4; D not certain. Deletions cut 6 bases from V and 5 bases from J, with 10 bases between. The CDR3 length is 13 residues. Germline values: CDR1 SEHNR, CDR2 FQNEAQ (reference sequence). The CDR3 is CASSQRGNEKLFF. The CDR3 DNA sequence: TGTGCCAGCAGTCAAAGAGGGAATGAAAAACTGTTTTTT. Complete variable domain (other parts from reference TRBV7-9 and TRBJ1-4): DTGVSQNPRHKITKRGQNVTFRCDPISEHNRLYWYRQTLGQGPEFLTYFQNEAQLEKSRLLSDRFSAERPKGSFSTLEIQRTEQGDSAMYLCASSQRGNEKLFFGSGTQLSVL.

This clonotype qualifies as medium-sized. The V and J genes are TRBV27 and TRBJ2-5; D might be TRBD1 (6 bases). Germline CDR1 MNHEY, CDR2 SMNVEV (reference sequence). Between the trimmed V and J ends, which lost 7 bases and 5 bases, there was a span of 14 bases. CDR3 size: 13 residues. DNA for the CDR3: TGTGCCAGCACCCCTAGGGGGTTGGAGACCCAGTACTTC. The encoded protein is CASTPRGLETQYF.

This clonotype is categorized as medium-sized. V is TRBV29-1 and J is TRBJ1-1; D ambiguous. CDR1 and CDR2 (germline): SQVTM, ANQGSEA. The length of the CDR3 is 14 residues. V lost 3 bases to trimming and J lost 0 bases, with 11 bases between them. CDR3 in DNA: TGCAGCGTTGAGGCAGGCGCTCTGAACACTGAAGCTTTCTTT. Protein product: CSVEAGALNTEAFF.

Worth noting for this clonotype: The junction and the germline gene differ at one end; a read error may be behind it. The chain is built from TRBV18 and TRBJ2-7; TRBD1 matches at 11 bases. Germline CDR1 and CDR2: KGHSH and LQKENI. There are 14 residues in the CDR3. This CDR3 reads CASSGTGGKHERYF. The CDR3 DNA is TGTGCCAGCTCAGGGACAGGGGGTAAACACGAGCGGTACTTC.

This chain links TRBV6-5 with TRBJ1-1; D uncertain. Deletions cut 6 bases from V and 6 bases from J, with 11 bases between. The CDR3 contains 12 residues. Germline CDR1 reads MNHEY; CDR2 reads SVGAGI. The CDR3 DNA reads TGTGCCAGCAGCCGCGGACGCGCTGAAGCTTTCTTT. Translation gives CASSRGRAEAFF.

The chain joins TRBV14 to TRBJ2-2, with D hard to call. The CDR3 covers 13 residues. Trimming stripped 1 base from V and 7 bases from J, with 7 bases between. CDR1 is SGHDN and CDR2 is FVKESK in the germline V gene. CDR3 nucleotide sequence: TGTGCCAGCAGCCAAGGTTTGGTCGGGGAGCTGTTTTTT. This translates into CASSQGLVGELFF.

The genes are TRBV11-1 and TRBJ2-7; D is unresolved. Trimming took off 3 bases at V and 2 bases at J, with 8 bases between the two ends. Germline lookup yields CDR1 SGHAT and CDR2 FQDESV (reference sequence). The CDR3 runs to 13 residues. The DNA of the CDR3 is TGTGCCAGCAGCTTGACGTCTACCTACGAGCAGTACTTC. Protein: CASSLTSTYEQYF. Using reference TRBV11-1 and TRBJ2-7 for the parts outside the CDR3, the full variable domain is EAEVAQSPRYKITEKSQAVAFWCDPISGHATLYWYRQILGQGPELLVQFQDESVVDDSQLPKDRFSAERLKGVDSTLKIQPAELGDSAMYLCASSLTSTYEQYFGPGTRLTVT.